This TCR beta chain was captured by sequencing in a study of blood T cell repertoires in COVID-19. Study in general: PBMCs, B-cell-depleted T cells, or T cells were the source of the cDNA or gDNA that made up the material.

There are 15 residues in the CDR3. Germline CDR1 reads LNHDA; CDR2 reads SQIVND (reference sequence). J was trimmed by 0 bases and V by 3 bases; bases with no gene match: 1. The repertoire was sequenced with immunoSEQ multiplex PCR; TCRdb's copy has only in-frame clones and lacks some. The sample has roughly 380,000 clones, roughly 90% seen once. The sequence came from a woman aged 25 to 39 who had recovered from COVID-19. What was sequenced was PBMCs or T cells enriched from blood (not recorded which). V usage is TRBV19 and J usage is TRBJ1-4; 7 bases align to TRBD1. This CDR3 is CASSMGTATNEKLFF. The DNA of the CDR3 is TGTGCCAGTAGTATGGGGACAGCAACTAATGAAAAACTGTTTTTT.